The 5 T cell receptor beta chains reported below all come from one sample, sequenced in a study of siplizumab effects on memory and regulatory T cells. Measured with immunoSEQ multiplex PCR; TCRdb has only the in-frame clones, and not every one. The sample yields over 85,000 clones, 93% seen once. Sequenced input: CD8+ T cells sorted from blood. The source of these receptors is a human donor in good health.

This clone turned up a few times. J is TRBJ1-1 and V is TRBV4-1, with no clear D. The CDR3 runs to 12 residues. Germline V lookup: CDR1 MGHRA, CDR2 YSYEKL. Deletions cut 3 bases from V and 2 bases from J, with 4 bases between. DNA of the CDR3: TGCGCCAGCAGCCAGGTAAACACTGAAGCTTTCTTT. Its translation is CASSQVNTEAFF.

This chain joins TRBV29-1 and TRBJ2-3; 11 nucleotides align to TRBD1. The CDR3 has 13 residues. Trimming cost V 3 bases and J 5 bases; bases outside gene matches: 1. From germline, CDR1 is SQVTM and CDR2 ANQGSEA. The CDR3 bases are TGCAGCGTTGAGGGACAGGGGGTAGATACGCAGTATTTT. This sequence encodes CSVEGQGVDTQYF.

The CDR3 loop reads CASSQGVGGEADTQYF. The DNA of the CDR3 is TGTGCCAGCAGCCAAGGGGTCGGCGGGGAGGCAGATACGCAGTATTTT. V gene TRBV4-2 combines with J gene TRBJ2-3; a possible D gene is TRBD2 (6 bases). The CDR3 spans 16 residues. Trimming removed 1 base from V and 4 bases from J, with 15 bases in between. Germline loops: CDR1 LGHNA, CDR2 YNFKEQ.

This chain uses TRBV4-1 with TRBJ1-1, with a possible D match to TRBD1 (5 bases). CDR3 length equals 15 residues. The germline V and J ends were trimmed by 4 bases and 1 base, with 13 bases remaining between them. Germline CDR1 and CDR2: MGHRA and YSYEKL. The CDR3 spells CASSLHFRGNTEAFF. CDR3 coding DNA: TGCGCCAGCAGCCTCCACTTTAGGGGGAACACTGAAGCTTTCTTT.

The V gene is TRBV7-3, the J gene TRBJ1-1; D remains ambiguous. V lost 1 base and J 5 bases, leaving 5 bases between the germline ends. The germline V gene encodes CDR1 SGHTA and CDR2 FQGTGA. This CDR3 has 12 amino acids. The CDR3 here is CASSLRRTEAFF. The CDR3 DNA sequence: TGTGCCAGCAGCTTAAGGCGTACTGAAGCTTTCTTT.